What follows are 25 T cell receptor beta chains derived from one specimen sequenced in a study of T-cell reconstitution after alpha-beta-depleted transplantation in children. Unique molecular identifiers were incorporated when the TCRbeta library was constructed. Using its own MiXCR run on the PCR reads, TCRdb lists one record per CDR3 protein. The table has hundreds of thousands of distinct CDR3 sequences, approximately 8% seen once. The sample was PBMCs, mostly from graft donor cells, taken 180 days after TCRalphabeta/CD19-depleted stem cell transplant. The receptors originated from a male patient younger than 18 who had a stem cell transplant for acute lymphoblastic leukemia, so the T cells may come from the graft donor.

There are many counts of this clonotype. The CDR3 nucleotides are TGTGCCAGCAGTTACTCAGCGGGGGGAAGAACTGAAGCTTTCTTT. Translating it yields CASSYSAGGRTEAFF. The rearrangement joins TRBV6-2 or TRBV6-3 to TRBJ1-1, with D possibly being TRBD1 (5 bases). This CDR3 has 15 amino acids. The V gene's germline CDR1 is MNHEY and CDR2 SVGEGT. The germline V and J ends were trimmed by 0 bases and 5 bases, with 13 bases remaining between them.

The table lists this clonotype with many counts. The J gene is TRBJ2-1, the V gene TRBV28; weak D call: TRBD1 (6 bases). V was pared by 3 bases and J by 2 bases, with 8 bases between. This CDR3 spans 14 amino acids. Germline CDR1 MDHEN, CDR2 SYDVKM. The chain's CDR3 is CASSFGGPYNEQFF. CDR3 in DNA: TGTGCCAGCAGTTTTGGGGGCCCCTACAATGAGCAGTTCTTC.

This clonotype was picked up many times. J is TRBJ2-5 and V is TRBV12-3 or TRBV12-4; the D gene could be TRBD1 or TRBD2 (5 bases each). Trimming pared 6 bases from V and 5 bases from J, leaving 13 bases between. The CDR3 is 13 amino acids. DNA of the CDR3: TGTGCCAGCAGCCCCCGGGACCGGGAGACCCAGTACTTC. It yields the protein CASSPRDRETQYF.

This clonotype appeared many times. The chain couples TRBV11-2 to TRBJ2-6; D remains unclear. Per the germline V gene, CDR1 is SGHAT and CDR2 is FQNNGV. V was pared by 4 bases and J by 0 bases, with 4 bases between. The CDR3 sequence is 14 residues long. The CDR3 DNA follows: TGTGCCAGCAGCTCCGTCTCTGGGGCCAACGTCCTGACTTTC. Protein product: CASSSVSGANVLTF.

This clonotype was seen at least ten times. The rearrangement uses TRBV5-4 and TRBJ2-7; 8 bases are a match to TRBD1. V shed 2 bases and J 5 bases; nucleotides not matched to a gene: 6. Looked up from germline, CDR1 is SGHNT and CDR2 is YYREEE (reference sequence). The CDR3 loop spans 14 amino acids. The CDR3 DNA reads TGTGCCAGCAGCTTTCAGGGGGCGAAAAACGAGCAGTACTTC. As protein: CASSFQGAKNEQYF.

This clonotype was observed many times. CDR3 region: CASSLGASNYGYTF. The CDR3 bases are TGTGCCAGCAGTCTAGGGGCTTCTAACTATGGCTACACCTTC. The chain employs TRBV12-3 or TRBV12-4 and TRBJ1-2; D might be TRBD1 (5 bases). V gave up 5 bases and J gave up 0 bases, with 10 bases separating them. The CDR3 has 14 amino acids.

This clonotype has a count of ten or more. V gene TRBV18 combines with J gene TRBJ2-1; D may be TRBD2 (6 bases). The germline CDR1 and CDR2 sequences are KGHSH and LQKENI. V was pared by 0 bases and J by 13 bases, with 16 bases between. CDR3 length: 14 residues. The CDR3 spells CASSPPGTYLNQFF. The DNA for the CDR3 is TGTGCCAGCTCACCACCAGGGACTTACCTGAACCAGTTCTTC.

This clonotype showed up many times. The J gene is TRBJ2-7, the V gene TRBV7-2; D possibly corresponds to TRBD2 (7 bases). Germline V lookup: CDR1 SGHTA, CDR2 FQGNSA. This CDR3 comprises 16 residues. The V and J ends lost 0 bases and 4 bases respectively, with 16 bases between them. The CDR3 loop reads CASSLALGGGGYEQYF. For the CDR3, the DNA is TGTGCCAGCAGCTTAGCTTTAGGGGGGGGCGGATACGAGCAGTACTTC.

This clonotype was seen at least ten times. This chain links TRBV24-1 with TRBJ2-7; 11 positions match TRBD1. J lost 4 bases, V lost 3 bases, and 4 bases had no gene match. The CDR3 is made up of 15 amino acids. Germline assignment: CDR1 KGHDR and CDR2 SFDVKD. The CDR3 region is CATSDPGQGAYEQYF. The CDR3 DNA reads TGTGCCACCAGTGATCCCGGACAGGGGGCATACGAGCAGTACTTC.

V usage is TRBV11-2 and J usage is TRBJ2-7; unclear D gene. CDR3 size: 16 residues. Between the trimmed V and J ends, which lost 3 bases and 2 bases, there was a span of 17 bases. Germline V CDR1 and CDR2: SGHAT, FQNNGV. CDR3 region: CASSFHLGRATYEQYF. The CDR3 region has the DNA TGTGCCAGCAGCTTCCACTTGGGTAGAGCTACCTACGAGCAGTACTTC. The entire variable domain, with the rest obtained from reference TRBV11-2 and TRBJ2-7, is as follows: EAGVAQSPRYKIIEKRQSVAFWCNPISGHATLYWYQQILGQGPKLLIQFQNNGVVDDSQLPKDRFSAERLKGVDSTLKIQPAKLEDSAVYLCASSFHLGRATYEQYFGPGTRLTVT.

Many counts were recorded for this clonotype. V and J are TRBV10-3 and TRBJ2-6; D is perhaps TRBD1 (6 bases). CDR1 and CDR2 from the germline V gene are ENHRY and SYGVKD. V gave up 5 bases and J gave up 4 bases, with 21 bases separating them. The CDR3 contains 18 residues. The CDR3 DNA reads TGTGCCATCAGTCCCCACAGGGCGGTGTCAGCCGGGGCCAACGTCCTGACTTTC. This translates into CAISPHRAVSAGANVLTF.

This clonotype appeared many times. The chain couples TRBV5-5 to TRBJ2-3; 7 bases are shared with TRBD2. The J segment lost 2 bases and the V segment lost 4 bases, leaving 4 bases of the junction unmatched. The germline CDR1 and CDR2 sequences are SGHKS and YYEKEE (reference sequence). The CDR3 has 14 residues. CDR3: CASSRWDYTDTQYF. DNA of the CDR3: TGTGCCAGCAGCCGTTGGGACTACACAGATACGCAGTATTTT.

This chain links TRBV5-1 with TRBJ2-7; 8 bases line up with TRBD1. Germline assignment: CDR1 SGHRS and CDR2 YFSETQ. There are 16 residues in the CDR3. V dropped 4 bases and J dropped 0; count of bases not matched to a gene: 9. DNA for the CDR3: TGCGCCAGCAGCCTGAGCAAAGGGACAGGCTCCTACGAGCAGTACTTC. As protein: CASSLSKGTGSYEQYF.

This clonotype was detected ten times or more. In nucleotides, the CDR3 is TGTGCCAGCAGTTTGGGGGACATCATGGGGCAGTACTTC. Its protein product is CASSLGDIMGQYF. V is TRBV12-3 or TRBV12-4 and J is TRBJ2-7, with D possibly being TRBD1 (6 bases). Trimming removed 3 bases at V and 9 bases at J, with 15 bases between. The CDR3 has 13 residues.

This clonotype was seen repeatedly, ten times or more. The CDR3 sequence: CASSYGGSYNEQFF. CDR3 nucleotides: TGTGCCAGCAGTTACGGGGGTTCCTACAATGAGCAGTTCTTC. V usage is TRBV6-5 and J usage is TRBJ2-1; D may correspond to TRBD1 or TRBD2 (5 bases each). The CDR3 sequence is 14 residues long. Trimming removed 2 bases from V and 1 base from J, with 6 bases in between. Germline lookup yields CDR1 MNHEY and CDR2 SVGAGI.

This clonotype was detected many times. V gene TRBV12-3 or TRBV12-4 combines with J gene TRBJ2-7; D is unresolved. This CDR3 comprises 12 residues. V lost 6 bases and J 6 bases, leaving 12 bases between the germline ends. CDR3 sequence reads: CASSPPGLEQYF. For the CDR3, the DNA is TGTGCCAGCAGCCCACCGGGCCTCGAGCAGTACTTC.

This clonotype was seen ten or more times. V gene TRBV29-1 combines with J gene TRBJ2-5; 11 positions agree with TRBD1. In germline, CDR1 is SQVTM, CDR2 ANQGSEA. The length of the CDR3 is 14 residues. The junction had 9 bases not matched to a gene; V was cut back by 7 bases and J by 5 bases. CDR3: CSAPGQGVGETQYF. CDR3 nucleotides: TGCAGCGCACCGGGACAGGGGGTTGGGGAGACCCAGTACTTC.

Ten or more counts support this clonotype. The V call is TRBV7-8, the J call TRBJ1-2; D not certain. Germline values: CDR1 SGHVS, CDR2 FQNEAQ. CDR3 length: 12 amino acids. The V end was cut by 5 bases, the J end by 2 bases, with 6 bases between. This CDR3 is CASSTGNYGYTF. In DNA form, the CDR3 reads TGTGCCAGCAGCACGGGAAACTATGGCTACACCTTC.

This clonotype was seen repeatedly, ten times or more. This rearrangement joins TRBV9 to TRBJ1-5, with D unresolved. In germline, CDR1 is SGDLS, CDR2 YYNGEE. V lost 0 bases and J lost 5, with 12 bases in between. The CDR3 is 15 amino acids. CDR3 in DNA: TGTGCCAGCAGCGTAGACGGAGGGCTTGATCAGCCCCAGCATTTT. The encoded protein is CASSVDGGLDQPQHF.

This clonotype is a singleton in its sample. The chain combines TRBV19 with TRBJ1-4; D is unresolved. The CDR3 extends over 16 amino acids. Germline V CDR1 and CDR2: LNHDA, SQIVND (reference sequence). V shed 3 bases and J shed 0 bases, with 11 bases lying between them. CDR3 nucleotide sequence: TGTGCCAGTAGTATTTTGGCAGCTCCAACTAATGAAAAACTGTTTTTT. Amino acids: CASSILAAPTNEKLFF.

This clonotype has ten or more counts. The chain joins TRBV4-1 to TRBJ1-1; no definite D call. The V end was cut by 2 bases, the J end by 3 bases, with 7 bases between. Looked up from germline, CDR1 is MGHRA and CDR2 is YSYEKL. This CDR3 is 13 amino acids long. The CDR3 protein is CASSQSSYTEAFF. The CDR3 coding sequence is TGCGCCAGCAGCCAAAGTAGCTACACTGAAGCTTTCTTT.

This clonotype was recorded many times. The CDR3 is CASSLSPGGANTGELFF. The CDR3 DNA is TGTGCCAGCAGTTTATCACCGGGGGGTGCAAACACCGGGGAGCTGTTTTTT. The chain uses TRBV27 and TRBJ2-2; TRBD2 agrees at 7 bases. The ends lost 0 bases at V and 2 bases at J; junction bases unmatched: 6. Germline V CDR1 and CDR2: MNHEY, SMNVEV (reference sequence). There are 17 residues in the CDR3.

Written as DNA, the CDR3 is TGTACCTTCAGTCGTAATCGTTTACAGGGATCTAGCAATCAGCCCCAGCATTTT. As protein: CTFSRNRLQGSSNQPQHF. The chain couples TRBV12-3 or TRBV12-4 to TRBJ1-5; tentatively, D is TRBD1 (6 bases). This CDR3 has 18 amino acids.

This clonotype was detected many times. This chain uses TRBV7-6 with TRBJ2-3; 8 bases are a match to TRBD1. Per the germline V gene, CDR1 is SGHVS and CDR2 is FNYEAQ. The trim removed 5 bases at V and 6 bases at J, leaving 10 bases unmatched. The CDR3 spans 15 residues. CDR3 sequence (DNA): TGTGCCAGCAGCACCGGACAGGGTGGCCATGATACGCAGTATTTT. This translates into CASSTGQGGHDTQYF. Together with reference TRBV7-6 and TRBJ2-3, the CDR3 gives the full variable domain: GAGVSQSPRYKVTKRGQDVALRCDPISGHVSLYWYRQALGQGPEFLTYFNYEAQQDKSGLPNDRFSAERPEGSISTLTIQRTEQRDSAMYRCASSTGQGGHDTQYFGPGTRLTVL.

This clonotype was seen many times. The chain couples TRBV14 to TRBJ1-1; D gene uncertain. Germline V gene sequence: CDR1 SGHDN, CDR2 FVKESK. The CDR3 contains 13 residues. The V end lost 5 bases, the J end lost 5 bases, and 12 bases lay between the germline ends. Written as DNA, the CDR3 is TGTGCCAGCAGCTCCAGGATCGGGACTGAAGCTTTCTTT. It translates to CASSSRIGTEAFF.